The 11 T cell receptor beta chains in this list originate from one sample, sequenced in a study of cytomegalovirus exposure and HLA in healthy donors. The PCR used 60 Vbeta and 13 Jbeta primers. This table comes from immunoSEQ multiplex PCR, and its TCRdb copy is limited to in-frame clones, with some not included. Of approximately 140,000 clones listed, 60% to 85% are singletons. Material for sequencing was PBMCs. Receptors were obtained from a male donor in good health and CMV-seropositive.

This sequence joins TRBV13 and TRBJ2-7, with D perhaps TRBD1 (6 bases). Germline V gives CDR1 PRHDT, CDR2 FYEKMQ (reference sequence). This CDR3 is 13 amino acids long. The V end lost 0 bases, the J end lost 5 bases, and 8 bases lay between the germline ends. DNA of the CDR3: TGTGCCAGCAGCTTAGGACAGGGAAACGAGCAGTACTTC. Translated: CASSLGQGNEQYF.

This clone was found once. This chain connects TRBV7-2 to TRBJ2-7, with 8 nucleotides matching TRBD1. Trimming cost V 5 bases and J 0 bases; bases outside gene matches: 3. From germline, CDR1 is SGHTA and CDR2 FQGNSA. The CDR3 sequence is 14 residues long. The chain's CDR3 is CASSPGTGSYEQYF. DNA for the CDR3: TGTGCCAGCAGCCCCGGGACAGGCTCCTACGAGCAGTACTTC.

The chain employs TRBV5-1 and TRBJ1-2, with D tentatively TRBD1 (5 bases). Trimming shortened V by 7 bases and J by 2 bases, and 21 bases separated the two germline ends. The CDR3 covers 16 residues. Per the germline V gene, CDR1 is SGHRS and CDR2 is YFSETQ. As DNA, the CDR3 is TGCGCCAGCGCACTCGACTCGAACAGGCGAAACTATGGCTACACCTTC. Translation gives CASALDSNRRNYGYTF.

J is TRBJ2-1 and V is TRBV19; possible D gene TRBD2, 6 bases. Trimming shortened V by 5 bases and J by 0 bases, and 11 bases separated the two germline ends. This CDR3 spans 15 amino acids. Germline lookup yields CDR1 LNHDA and CDR2 SQIVND (reference sequence). DNA for the CDR3: TGTGCCAGTAGTCCCGGGACTCGCTCCTACAATGAGCAGTTCTTC. It translates to CASSPGTRSYNEQFF.

The chain joins TRBV28 to TRBJ2-1, with 7 bases lining up with TRBD2. The CDR3 consists of 14 residues. Germline values: CDR1 MDHEN, CDR2 SYDVKM. Germline trimming cut 3 bases from V and 8 bases from J; bases unmatched to any gene: 7. CDR3 nucleotide sequence: TGTGCCAGCAGTTTTGCGGGAGAGGGCTATGAGCAGTTCTTC. Encoded protein: CASSFAGEGYEQFF.

The chain carries TRBV13 and TRBJ1-4; 7 bases are a match to TRBD1. This CDR3 has 16 residues. Trimming cost V 5 bases and J 5 bases; bases outside gene matches: 11. The germline V gene has CDR1 PRHDT and CDR2 FYEKMQ (reference sequence). CDR3 nucleotide sequence: TGTGCCAGCAGCCTTTCGGGACAGCAAATCAATGAAAAACTGTTTTTT. Translating gives CASSLSGQQINEKLFF.

The genes are TRBV7-8 and TRBJ2-5; 7 bases are a match to TRBD2. Germline V CDR1 and CDR2: SGHVS, FQNEAQ. CDR3 length: 16 amino acids. Losses at the gene ends were 2 bases for V and 5 bases for J; bases not matched to a gene: 11. The CDR3 DNA reads TGTGCCAGCAGCTTATGGGGGAGGGCTAGCGGCGAGACCCAGTACTTC. Encoded protein: CASSLWGRASGETQYF.

In this sample, this clone turned up many times. Other DNA sequences in the sample encode the same CDR3. This chain connects TRBV6-5 to TRBJ1-5, with D possibly TRBD1 on 5 matching bases. The ends were cut back, 5 bases at V and 1 base at J, with 12 bases in the middle. The CDR3 totals 15 residues. Germline loops: CDR1 MNHEY, CDR2 SVGAGI. Written as DNA, the CDR3 is TGTGCCAGCAGTACCCTCCAGGGCAGCAATCAGCCCCAGCATTTT. The encoded protein is CASSTLQGSNQPQHF.

This clone was observed a few times. CDR3 bases: TGTGCCAGTAGTGCGGGCAATCAGCCCCAGCATTTT. This gives the protein CASSAGNQPQHF. The gene calls are TRBV19 and TRBJ1-5; unclear D gene. Germline CDR1 and CDR2: LNHDA and SQIVND (reference sequence). The CDR3 is made up of 12 amino acids. With 5 bases removed from V and 2 bases from J, the gap between germline ends came to 4 bases. Full variable domain (remainder filled in from reference TRBV19 and TRBJ1-5): DGGITQSPKYLFRKEGQNVTLSCEQNLNHDAMYWYRQDPGQGLRLIYYSQIVNDFQKGDIAEGYSVSREKKESFPLTVTSAQKNPTAFYLCASSAGNQPQHFGDGTRLSIL.

This rearrangement joins TRBV10-2 to TRBJ1-1, with TRBD1 as a possible D gene (6 bases). Trimming stripped 5 bases from V and 3 bases from J, with 10 bases between. Germline V gene data show CDR1 as WSHSY and CDR2 as SAAADI. This CDR3 comprises 13 residues. CDR3 sequence: CASSNRVDTEAFF. CDR3 DNA: TGCGCCAGCAGTAACAGGGTCGACACTGAAGCTTTCTTT.

The V call is TRBV6-1, the J call TRBJ2-5; unclear D gene. The V end lost 2 bases, the J end lost 4 bases, and 17 bases lay between the germline ends. The CDR3 spans 16 residues. Germline-derived CDR1 and CDR2 are MNHNS and SASEGT. The CDR3 is CASSEILGGIRETQYF. The CDR3 DNA follows: TGTGCCAGCAGTGAAATTCTAGGTGGTATTCGAGAGACCCAGTACTTC.